The 5 T cell receptor beta chains reported below all come from one sample, sequenced in a study of early T cells in non-severe SARS-CoV-2 infection. TCRdb re-called the 5' RACE reads through MiXCR, storing one row per CDR3 protein. The repertoire consists of roughly 69,000 distinct CDR3 sequences, with less than 12% occurring once and the leading ten covering about a sixth. The sequencing used whole blood, collected at baseline. These receptors all stem from an adult who was a healthcare worker with PCR-confirmed SARS-CoV-2 infection or an uninfected control (not recorded which).

The table lists this clonotype with many counts. J is TRBJ2-7 and V is TRBV28; TRBD2 agrees at 15 bases. V shed 3 bases, J shed 2 bases, and the junction held 11 bases outside the gene matches. The germline CDR1 and CDR2 sequences are MDHEN and SYDVKM. There are 19 residues in the CDR3. The CDR3 sequence: CASSFVGLAGGVTPYEQYF. The CDR3 DNA follows: TGTGCCAGCAGTTTCGTCGGACTAGCGGGAGGGGTAACCCCCTACGAGCAGTACTTC.

This clonotype has just a few counts. The V gene is TRBV7-6, the J gene TRBJ1-1, with D perhaps TRBD1 (5 bases). The CDR3 sequence is 16 residues long. Germline CDR1 is SGHVS and CDR2 is FNYEAQ. V lost 0 bases and J lost 1, with 12 bases in between. The CDR3 region has the DNA TGTGCCAGCAGCTTAGCGCCTCAGGGCTCGAACACTGAAGCTTTCTTT. Translating it yields CASSLAPQGSNTEAFF.

The chain employs TRBV3-1 and TRBJ2-5; 8 bases map to TRBD2. This CDR3 has 16 amino acids. Unmatched junction bases numbered 5, after V lost 0 bases and J lost 2 bases. From germline, CDR1 is LGHDT and CDR2 YNNKEL (reference sequence). DNA of the CDR3: TGTGCCAGCAGCCAAGATCCAGCGGGGGAACAAGAGACCCAGTACTTC. Its protein is CASSQDPAGEQETQYF.

V usage is TRBV6-2 or TRBV6-3 and J usage is TRBJ2-7; D perhaps matches TRBD2 (6 bases). With 0 bases removed from V and 6 bases from J, the gap between germline ends came to 12 bases. CDR1 and CDR2 (germline): MNHEY, SVGEGT. The CDR3 loop spans 14 amino acids. The CDR3 is CASSYSGRVFEQYF. CDR3 in DNA: TGTGCCAGCAGTTACTCCGGGAGAGTATTCGAGCAGTACTTC.

There are many counts of this clonotype. V is TRBV18 and J is TRBJ1-1; D is undetermined. Trimming stripped 2 bases from V and 0 bases from J, with 4 bases between. The CDR3 sequence is 13 residues long. Germline CDR1 reads KGHSH; CDR2 reads LQKENI. The CDR3 spells CASSPGMNTEAFF. The CDR3 coding sequence is TGTGCCAGCTCACCAGGAATGAACACTGAAGCTTTCTTT.